This T cell receptor (beta chain) derives from a study of metastatic and nonmetastatic thyroid tumors. Each patient went into thyroid surgery without having received any treatment. TCRdb re-called the PCR reads via MiXCR. The sample has 15,000 to 20,000 clones, around 23% seen once. This clone has a handful of counts. A much larger clone differs by one base, so this may be a read error. Other DNA sequences of this sample code for an identical CDR3. Germline CDR1 MDHEN, CDR2 SYDVKM. Trimming took off 5 bases at V and 8 bases at J, with 21 bases between the two ends. This CDR3 is 15 amino acids long. V usage is TRBV28 and J usage is TRBJ1-2; TRBD1 might be the D (5 bases). The sample consisted of adjacent normal tissue. This receptor was obtained from a female donor with papillary thyroid cancer or a benign thyroid nodule (not recorded which). Some clones in this sample may be carry-over from other donors' samples. DNA for the CDR3: TGTGCCAGCAGTGCGGGGCAATCCCAAGTGGAGGGCTACACCTTC. Protein: CASSAGQSQVEGYTF.